Sequencing of this T cell receptor beta chain was carried out in a study of blood T cell repertoires in COVID-19. For the study at large: Sources were T cells, B-cell-depleted T cells, or PBMCs; the material itself was cDNA or gDNA.

Original processing notes: By means of reference gene primer amplification, nucleated cell counts were estimated. Produced via immunoSEQ multiplex PCR; TCRdb's table is partial and in-frame only. V and J calls and clone size are as listed in that table; D and trimming were resolved from the DNA. Among around 97,000 clones listed, more than 85% were seen once. The germline V and J ends were trimmed by 4 bases and 9 bases, with 11 bases remaining between them. Germline CDR1 reads SGHRS; CDR2 reads YFSETQ. The CDR3 contains 11 residues. Sequenced sample: peripheral blood. The rearrangement links TRBV5-1 to TRBJ2-7; perhaps TRBD2 as D (5 bases). This TCR was sampled from a human donor in a cohort sampled during active COVID-19. The CDR3 loop is CASSAGRGQYF. The CDR3 region has the DNA TGCGCCAGCAGCGCCGGACGGGGGCAGTACTTC.